These T cell receptor beta chains were read from a single sample in a study of T cell repertoires in cytomegalovirus infection. MiXCR, run by TCRdb on the reads, gives a single entry per CDR3 protein. This sample carries approximately 260,000 distinct CDR3 sequences, around 15% of them seen once, and the ten largest clones take about 45%. Sample: CD8+ T cells from PBMCs. These receptors originate from a human donor in good health (CMV status not recorded). Some clones in this sample may be carry-over from other donors' samples. Each CDR3 is given with its conserved first and last residue. Fields, in order: V gene, clone size, J gene, CDR3 protein. Not every row has a clone size; where given, it reads once, few, many or a size class.

TRBV7-9	few	TRBJ1-5	CASSSDRDQPQHF
TRBV4-1	many	TRBJ1-2	CASSPPGGGTGYGYTF
TRBV7-9	-	TRBJ2-7	CASSLTGRSYEQYF
TRBV7-6	-	TRBJ2-1	CASSLGTPPLLAKNEQFF
TRBV7-8	many	TRBJ2-5	CASSFVWTQYF
TRBV27	-	TRBJ2-6	CASSLSGSGANVLTF
TRBV2	few	TRBJ2-5	CATRGLKTQYF
TRBV28	-	TRBJ2-7	CASNEQGLFYEQYF
TRBV6-5	-	TRBJ1-6	CASSHLQGYRGNSPLHF
TRBV6-2/TRBV6-3	few	TRBJ2-1	CASTGVYYNEQFF
TRBV29-1	few	TRBJ1-2	CSVDTDRGVDYGYTF
TRBV20-1	-	TRBJ1-5	CSARDGDILVWNQPQHF
TRBV29-1	few	TRBJ2-7	CSVEGGDSPYEQYF
TRBV7-9	many	TRBJ2-3	CASSPRDSPDTQYF
TRBV10-3	-	TRBJ2-7	CAISEAMTGVEQYF
TRBV7-3	-	TRBJ2-6	CTSSHSGANVLTF
TRBV2	-	TRBJ1-2	CASSATGAIIYGYTF
TRBV7-4	-	TRBJ1-4	CASSSASDLGEKLYF
TRBV6-6	-	TRBJ2-1	CASRQSGAHYNEQFF
TRBV11-2	many	TRBJ2-5	CASSLVTGSQETQYF
TRBV7-2	-	TRBJ2-1	CASSPSGGAFDEQFF
TRBV20-1	many	TRBJ2-3	CSARDREGGDTQYF
TRBV23-1	many	TRBJ2-6	CASSQSAGSDLSGANVLTF
TRBV7-3	-	TRBJ2-3	CASSSTGLAPFTDTQYF
TRBV20-1	few	TRBJ2-6	CSARDRQLSGANVLTF
TRBV29-1	-	TRBJ2-5	CSVETGANWETQYF
TRBV7-8	many	TRBJ2-1	CASSLVGGGANEQFF
TRBV6-2/TRBV6-3	many	TRBJ2-1	CASSRGDYYNEQFF